This entry lists 14 T cell receptor beta chains sequenced from one sample in a study of T cell responses to AZD1222 COVID-19 vaccine. The protocol was immunoSEQ multiplex PCR, while the TCRdb copy is restricted to in-frame clones and leaves out a portion. This sample has around 200,000 clones, with roughly 91% found just once. The sequencing used peripheral blood, collected 28 days after the second dose of the MenACWY control vaccine. These receptors all stem from an adult who received the MenACWY meningococcal vaccine as a control.

In this sample, this clone turned up once. CDR3 nucleotide sequence: TGTGCCAGCAGCTTACCCCCAGACAGGATTAACACCGGGGAGCTGTTTTTT. This sequence encodes CASSLPPDRINTGELFF. The V gene is TRBV7-2, the J gene TRBJ2-2; tentatively, D is TRBD1 (6 bases). The germline V and J ends were trimmed by 2 bases and 2 bases, with 15 bases remaining between them. In germline, CDR1 is SGHTA, CDR2 FQGNSA. This CDR3 contains 17 residues.

V gene TRBV4-2 combines with J gene TRBJ1-4, with TRBD1 as a possible D gene (5 bases). CDR1 is LGHNA, CDR2 YNFKEQ, per germline. The CDR3 is 16 amino acids. Trimming stripped 0 bases from V and 2 bases from J, with 10 bases between. The CDR3 region has the DNA TGTGCCAGCAGCCAAGATCTAGGGGAGACTAATGAAAAACTGTTTTTT. It yields the protein CASSQDLGETNEKLFF.

The gene calls are TRBV19 and TRBJ2-7; the match to TRBD1 covers 8 bases. CDR3 length: 13 amino acids. V shed 9 bases, J shed 6 bases, and the junction held 10 bases outside the gene matches. Germline lookup yields CDR1 LNHDA and CDR2 SQIVND (reference sequence). CDR3 in DNA: TGTGCCAGCAGTTCGGCAGGGGGCCGCGAGCAGTACTTC. Translating it yields CASSSAGGREQYF.

The gene calls are TRBV6-2 or TRBV6-3 and TRBJ1-2; 7 bases align to TRBD1. V lost 1 base to trimming and J lost 7 bases; unmatched junction nucleotides: 6. This CDR3 is built from 14 residues. CDR1 and CDR2 from the germline V gene are MNHEY and SVGEGT. The DNA for the CDR3 is TGTGCCAGCAGTTACTTGACAGGGTCGCTTGGCTACACCTTC. Its translation is CASSYLTGSLGYTF.

The chain combines TRBV4-1 with TRBJ1-1; D not resolved. CDR1 is MGHRA and CDR2 is YSYEKL in the germline V gene. The CDR3 has 15 amino acids. V shed 3 bases and J shed 3 bases, with 14 bases lying between them. CDR3 coding DNA: TGCGCCAGCAGCCAGAGAGGGCAGACATACACTGAAGCTTTCTTT. Protein: CASSQRGQTYTEAFF.

This chain connects TRBV7-3 to TRBJ1-1, with TRBD1 matching over 8 bases. This CDR3 spans 12 amino acids. Per germline, CDR1 SGHTA and CDR2 FQGTGA. J was trimmed by 11 bases and V by 2 bases; bases with no gene match: 4. The CDR3 nucleotides are TGTGCCAGCAGCTTAGGGCAGGGGGCTGCTTTCTTT. Its protein is CASSLGQGAAFF.

The chain is built from TRBV29-1 and TRBJ1-2; D gene ambiguous. CDR1 SQVTM and CDR2 ANQGSEA come from the germline V gene. This CDR3 has 12 amino acids. V lost 5 bases to trimming and J lost 0 bases, with 7 bases between them. In DNA, the CDR3 is TGCAGCGTTTTTGTGGCTAACTATGGCTACACCTTC. Translating gives CSVFVANYGYTF.

The CDR3 reads CASSLAGDYNSPLHF. The CDR3 DNA sequence: TGCGCCAGCAGCTTGGCAGGGGACTATAATTCACCCCTCCACTTT. J is TRBJ1-6 and V is TRBV5-1; tentatively, D is TRBD1 (6 bases). V lost 0 bases and J lost 3, with 7 bases in between. The germline V gene encodes CDR1 SGHRS and CDR2 YFSETQ. The CDR3 contains 15 residues.

The J gene is TRBJ1-4, the V gene TRBV4-2; no firm D call. The V gene's germline CDR1 is LGHNA and CDR2 YNFKEQ. V lost 1 base and J 8 bases, leaving 2 bases between the germline ends. The CDR3 is 11 amino acids. The CDR3 nucleotides read TGTGCCAGCAGCCAAGTCGAAAAACTGTTTTTT. Amino acid sequence: CASSQVEKLFF.

J is TRBJ1-1 and V is TRBV6-5; D not certain. Germline CDR1 MNHEY, CDR2 SVGAGI. Trimming took 2 bases from V and 0 from J, leaving 7 bases between them. This CDR3 comprises 14 residues. The CDR3 coding sequence is TGTGCCAGCAGTTACGGTCCCATGAACACTGAAGCTTTCTTT. Amino acids: CASSYGPMNTEAFF.

The V gene is TRBV28, the J gene TRBJ1-1; maybe TRBD1 (5 bases). The V gene's germline CDR1 is MDHEN and CDR2 SYDVKM. The V end lost 7 bases, the J end lost 4 bases, and 10 bases lay between the germline ends. CDR3 length equals 12 residues. In DNA, the CDR3 is TGTGCCAGCAACGCGGGGACCACTGAAGCTTTCTTT. Protein product: CASNAGTTEAFF.

This clone was seen only once. The chain has TRBV10-3 and TRBJ1-5, with unresolved D. The CDR3 spans 14 residues. Trimming left V 1 base short and J 0 bases short, with 4 bases between. Germline CDR1 is ENHRY and CDR2 is SYGVKD. CDR3 sequence: CAISEWDSNQPQHF. CDR3 in DNA: TGTGCCATCAGTGAGTGGGATAGCAATCAGCCCCAGCATTTT.

The count of this clone is one. This chain links TRBV29-1 with TRBJ2-2; the match to TRBD1 covers 11 bases. J gave up 7 bases and V 5 bases, and 6 bases lay outside the gene matches. The CDR3 sequence is 14 residues long. CDR1 SQVTM and CDR2 ANQGSEA come from the germline V gene. CDR3 in DNA: TGCAGCGTTAACGGACAGGGGGCTAGCGGGGAGCTGTTTTTT. It specifies CSVNGQGASGELFF.

The chain uses TRBV11-2 and TRBJ2-7, with a possible D match to TRBD2 (5 bases). Germline V CDR1 and CDR2: SGHAT, FQNNGV. CDR3 size: 12 residues. V lost 4 bases and J lost 3, with 7 bases in between. CDR3: CASSSRDYEQYF. The CDR3 DNA reads as TGTGCCAGCAGCTCACGGGACTACGAGCAGTACTTC.